One sample yielded the 16 T cell receptor beta chains listed below, sequenced in a study of OX40 agonist ivuxolimab in advanced cancers. Using immunoSEQ multiplex PCR, the repertoire was profiled, and TCRdb retains in-frame clones only, with some absent. The table shows fewer than 80,000 clones, with about four fifths occurring only once. The sequencing used CD4+ or CD8+ T cells sorted from blood, collected in a trial of the OX40 agonist ivuxolimab. The receptors shown here come from an adult with an advanced solid tumor such as melanoma, head and neck, liver or kidney cancer.

The chain couples TRBV4-1 to TRBJ2-3; the D call may be TRBD1 or TRBD2 (5 bases each). The CDR3 covers 15 residues. Germline CDR1 MGHRA, CDR2 YSYEKL. V lost 6 bases and J lost 6, with 19 bases in between. Written as DNA, the CDR3 is TGCGCCAGCAGTGGGAGCGGTCACGGGGCGGATACGCAGTATTTT. This translates into CASSGSGHGADTQYF.

This chain uses TRBV15 with TRBJ2-5; D is undetermined. There are 13 residues in the CDR3. Germline loops: CDR1 LNHNV, CDR2 YYDKDF (reference sequence). Trimming stripped 0 bases from V and 5 bases from J, with 7 bases between. The CDR3 spells CATSRDRWETQYF. CDR3 DNA sequence: TGTGCCACCAGCAGAGACCGTTGGGAGACCCAGTACTTC.

The CDR3 loop is CASSLSTGALHPEAFF. The DNA of the CDR3 is TGTGCCAGCAGCTTAAGTACAGGGGCATTACACCCTGAAGCTTTCTTT. V usage is TRBV7-2 and J usage is TRBJ1-1; 7 bases map to TRBD1. The CDR3 has 16 residues. The germline V gene encodes CDR1 SGHTA and CDR2 FQGNSA. The trim removed 2 bases at V and 6 bases at J, leaving 12 bases unmatched.

This rearrangement joins TRBV9 to TRBJ2-6; D not certain. This CDR3 is 13 amino acids long. V was cut by 4 bases and J by 5 bases, with 7 bases left in between. CDR1 and CDR2 from the germline V gene are SGDLS and YYNGEE. CDR3 DNA sequence: TGTGCCAGCAGCCCCCCCTGGGCCAACGTCCTGACTTTC. Translation gives CASSPPWANVLTF.

V gene TRBV4-2 combines with J gene TRBJ2-7, with D perhaps given as TRBD1 or TRBD2 (5 bases each). Germline V lookup: CDR1 LGHNA, CDR2 YNFKEQ. The CDR3 length is 13 residues. Trimming took off 3 bases at V and 2 bases at J, with 8 bases between the two ends. The chain's CDR3 is CASSHGGTYEQYF. Here the CDR3 DNA reads TGTGCCAGCAGCCATGGGGGAACCTACGAGCAGTACTTC.

V is TRBV7-6 and J is TRBJ2-7, with 7 nucleotides matching TRBD1. V lost 4 bases, J lost 6 bases, and 12 bases stayed unmatched. There are 15 residues in the CDR3. The V gene's germline CDR1 is SGHVS and CDR2 FNYEAQ. The CDR3 DNA follows: TGTGCCAGCAGCTCCCCGACAGGGAATTTGGGCGAGCAGTACTTC. Its protein is CASSSPTGNLGEQYF.

The chain joins TRBV29-1 to TRBJ1-1; tentative D call: TRBD1 (5 bases). Germline values: CDR1 SQVTM, CDR2 ANQGSEA. Trimming removed 4 bases from V and 0 bases from J, with 15 bases in between. This CDR3 spans 15 amino acids. Here the CDR3 DNA reads TGCAGCGTTGCGCCTGGGTGGGGGATGAACACTGAAGCTTTCTTT. This gives the protein CSVAPGWGMNTEAFF.

The rearrangement links TRBV5-4 to TRBJ1-1; D is undetermined. V was shortened by 0 bases and J by 1 base, with 10 bases between the two germline ends. Germline V gene lookup returns CDR1 SGHNT and CDR2 YYREEE (reference sequence). The CDR3 length is 15 residues. The CDR3: CASSLDLLRNTEAFF. As DNA, the CDR3 is TGTGCCAGCAGCTTGGACCTTTTACGGAACACTGAAGCTTTCTTT.

This clone was seen a handful of times. V usage is TRBV27 and J usage is TRBJ2-1; D possibly matches TRBD1 or TRBD2 (5 bases each). CDR1 is MNHEY, CDR2 SMNVEV, per germline (reference sequence). Trimming stripped 4 bases from V and 5 bases from J, with 18 bases between. This CDR3 region has 16 residues. The CDR3 DNA reads TGTGCCAGCAGTTCCTTTGGGGGAGCCGCCCACAATGAGCAGTTCTTC. It is translated as CASSSFGGAAHNEQFF.

The J gene is TRBJ1-4, the V gene TRBV12-5; D remains ambiguous. Germline CDR1 and CDR2: LGHNT and FRNRAP. This CDR3 contains 15 residues. The V end lost 5 bases, the J end lost 0 bases, and 10 bases lay between the germline ends. The CDR3, as DNA: TGTGCTAGTGGTCCCCACGGGTCAACTAATGAAAAACTGTTTTTT. Translation: CASGPHGSTNEKLFF.

The chain recombines TRBV6-6 with TRBJ2-2, with 7 nucleotides matching TRBD2. The CDR3 has 15 residues. Germline V gene lookup returns CDR1 MNHNY and CDR2 SVGAGI (reference sequence). The ends lost 2 bases at V and 5 bases at J; junction bases unmatched: 5. Written as DNA, the CDR3 is TGTGCCAGCAGTTACGCGGGAGTTAGGACCGGGGAGCTGTTTTTT. Translating it yields CASSYAGVRTGELFF.

This chain links TRBV7-6 with TRBJ2-7, with 9 bases lining up with TRBD1. This CDR3 has 15 residues. Looked up from germline, CDR1 is SGHVS and CDR2 is FNYEAQ. The V gene end was trimmed by 4 bases and the J gene end by 2 bases; junction bases not matched to a gene: 6. The chain's CDR3 is CASSSGTGTPYEQYF. CDR3 nucleotides: TGTGCCAGCAGCTCCGGGACAGGGACCCCCTACGAGCAGTACTTC.

The rearrangement joins TRBV2 to TRBJ1-4, with 8 bases identical to TRBD1. V shed 6 bases and J 0 bases; nucleotides not matched to a gene: 6. Per the germline V gene, CDR1 is SNHLY and CDR2 is FYNNEI. The CDR3 covers 16 residues. CDR3 in DNA: TGTGCCAGCAGGGGGGGACAGGTCGCAACTAATGAAAAACTGTTTTTT. It specifies CASRGGQVATNEKLFF.

The rearrangement joins TRBV7-8 to TRBJ2-5, with TRBD1 identical over 11 bases. The CDR3 sequence is 19 residues long. The trim removed 3 bases at V and 5 bases at J, leaving 17 bases unmatched. CDR1 SGHVS and CDR2 FQNEAQ come from the germline V gene. Here the CDR3 reads CASSLGQGGLYTRFETQYF. The CDR3 DNA follows: TGTGCCAGCAGCTTGGGACAGGGGGGTTTGTATACACGGTTCGAGACCCAGTACTTC.

This sequence joins TRBV28 and TRBJ2-7; D uncertain. The V gene's germline CDR1 is MDHEN and CDR2 SYDVKM. Between the trimmed V and J ends, which lost 4 bases and 6 bases, there was a span of 7 bases. The CDR3 loop spans 11 amino acids. DNA of the CDR3: TGTGCCAGCAGTTGGGGTGTCGAGCAGTACTTC. Encoded protein: CASSWGVEQYF.

The J gene is TRBJ1-4, the V gene TRBV11-2; D is unresolved. CDR1 and CDR2 (germline): SGHAT, FQNNGV. V was trimmed by 1 base and J by 7 bases, leaving 13 bases between them. The CDR3 has 15 amino acids. CDR3 in DNA: TGTGCCAGCAGCTTAGTCGCGGGGAAGGGTGAAAAACTGTTTTTT. This sequence encodes CASSLVAGKGEKLFF.